One sample yielded the 17 T cell receptor beta chains listed below, sequenced in a study of blood T cells in healthy people across ages. Primed by a sample-barcoded 5' primer and a J-beta primer mix, a second PCR proceeded for 7 to 11 cycles. TCRdb re-analysed the 5' RACE reads in MiXCR, keeping a single row per CDR3 protein. The table shows 1.6 million or so distinct CDR3 sequences, with 30% to 35% occurring only once. Sample: blood. These receptors all come from a woman between 25 and 40 years old in good health.

The chain combines TRBV20-1 with TRBJ1-2; D may be TRBD1 (6 bases). V shed 5 bases and J shed 5 bases, with 18 bases lying between them. Germline V gene data show CDR1 as DFQATT and CDR2 as SNEGSKA (reference sequence). The CDR3 consists of 14 residues. The chain's CDR3 is CSAPSSGVLYGYTF. CDR3 bases: TGCAGTGCTCCGTCCTCAGGGGTCTTATATGGCTACACCTTC.

This clonotype was counted a few times. The chain has TRBV27 and TRBJ2-7, with 11 bases identical to TRBD2. Trimming at V came to 8 bases and at J to 2 bases, leaving 11 bases not matched to a gene. Germline V gene data show CDR1 as MNHEY and CDR2 as SMNVEV (reference sequence). The CDR3 has 16 amino acids. CDR3 loop: CASSSTSGILTYEQYF. Written as DNA, the CDR3 is TGTGCCAGCTCTTCGACTAGCGGGATACTAACCTACGAGCAGTACTTC.

The V call is TRBV11-2, the J call TRBJ2-5; possible D gene TRBD2, 6 bases. The germline V gene has CDR1 SGHAT and CDR2 FQNNGV. V lost 2 bases and J lost 5, with 18 bases in between. The CDR3 is 16 residues long. The DNA of the CDR3 is TGTGCCAGCAGCTTATTTGGGGTCGCAGGAGGGGAGACCCAGTACTTC. The encoded protein is CASSLFGVAGGETQYF.

This clonotype has just a few counts. This chain uses TRBV24-1 with TRBJ1-2, with 8 bases that match TRBD1. V gave up 7 bases and J gave up 6 bases; unmatched junction bases: 6. CDR1 KGHDR and CDR2 SFDVKD come from the germline V gene. The CDR3 has 13 residues. The CDR3 loop is CATRGTGYNGYTF. The CDR3 nucleotides are TGTGCCACCAGGGGGACAGGCTACAATGGCTACACCTTC.

The chain is built from TRBV27 and TRBJ1-2; D uncertain. CDR1 MNHEY and CDR2 SMNVEV come from the germline V gene (reference sequence). This CDR3 contains 14 residues. Trimming took 2 bases from V and 8 from J, leaving 15 bases between them. The DNA for the CDR3 is TGTGCCAGCAGTTTAGGGGTGTCGGTTTGGGGCTACACCTTC. Translated, it gives CASSLGVSVWGYTF.

J is TRBJ2-1 and V is TRBV3-1, with D perhaps being TRBD1 or TRBD2 (6 bases each). The CDR3 loop spans 16 amino acids. The V and J ends lost 6 bases and 7 bases respectively, with 22 bases between them. Germline values: CDR1 LGHDT, CDR2 YNNKEL (reference sequence). The CDR3 DNA is TGTGCCAGCAGTCAGAAACAGGGACTGAAAAGGAATGAGCAGTTCTTC. Protein: CASSQKQGLKRNEQFF.

This clonotype was seen ten or more times. The V gene is TRBV7-8, the J gene TRBJ2-2; 8 nucleotides match TRBD1. The germline V gene encodes CDR1 SGHVS and CDR2 FQNEAQ. The CDR3 loop spans 15 amino acids. J gave up 1 base and V 3 bases, and 1 base lay outside the gene matches. For the CDR3, the DNA is TGTGCCAGCAGCTTGGGGACAGGGAACACCGGGGAGCTGTTTTTT. The encoded protein is CASSLGTGNTGELFF.

This chain links TRBV5-1 with TRBJ1-1; D uncertain. CDR1 and CDR2 from the germline V gene are SGHRS and YFSETQ. V was cut by 0 bases and J by 11 bases, with 14 bases left in between. The length of the CDR3 is 13 residues. The CDR3 here is CASSLAGAARAFF. CDR3 DNA sequence: TGCGCCAGCAGCTTGGCCGGAGCGGCGAGGGCTTTCTTT.

The genes are TRBV29-1 and TRBJ2-1, with unresolved D. CDR1 and CDR2 from the germline V gene are SQVTM and ANQGSEA. The germline V and J ends were trimmed by 6 bases and 10 bases, with 13 bases remaining between them. This CDR3 spans 11 amino acids. Here the CDR3 DNA reads TGCAGCGTCGCCGCAAGCCTGGAGCAGTTCTTC. As protein: CSVAASLEQFF.

The V and J genes are TRBV5-1 and TRBJ2-7; 7 bases line up with TRBD2. The germline V gene encodes CDR1 SGHRS and CDR2 YFSETQ. This CDR3 has 13 amino acids. V lost 3 bases to trimming and J lost 6 bases; unmatched junction nucleotides: 6. The CDR3 DNA reads TGCGCCAGCAGCTCGGGGACTATTTCCGAGCAGTACTTC. This gives the protein CASSSGTISEQYF.

This clonotype was picked up a small number of times. The gene calls are TRBV28 and TRBJ2-7, with D tentatively TRBD1 (6 bases). Germline-derived CDR1 and CDR2 are MDHEN and SYDVKM. The CDR3 contains 13 residues. V lost 6 bases to trimming and J lost 3 bases, with 12 bases between them. CDR3 nucleotides: TGTGCCAGCAGACCTCAGGGGAACTACGAGCAGTACTTC. The encoded protein is CASRPQGNYEQYF.

This rearrangement joins TRBV30 to TRBJ2-1; D is ambiguous. CDR1 is GTSNPN and CDR2 is SVGIG in the germline V gene (reference sequence). V lost 0 bases and J 5 bases, leaving 14 bases between the germline ends. There are 15 residues in the CDR3. The CDR3 coding sequence is TGTGCCTGGAGTGTATCAAATCGACCCAACAATGAGCAGTTCTTC. Translation: CAWSVSNRPNNEQFF.

The rearrangement uses TRBV20-1 and TRBJ2-2, with TRBD1 identical over 10 bases. The CDR3 sequence is 16 residues long. J was trimmed by 1 base and V by 3 bases; bases with no gene match: 5. Germline-derived CDR1 and CDR2 are DFQATT and SNEGSKA (reference sequence). Here the CDR3 reads CSASSGQGGNTGELFF. CDR3 sequence (DNA): TGCAGTGCTAGCTCTGGACAGGGGGGGAACACCGGGGAGCTGTTTTTT.

Only one count was recorded for this clonotype. The chain joins TRBV12-3 or TRBV12-4 to TRBJ2-7; D not certain. The CDR3 extends over 14 amino acids. V was clipped by 3 bases and J by 2 bases, with 11 bases between them. CDR3 residues: CASSLNSNAYEQYF. The CDR3 coding sequence is TGTGCCAGCAGTTTGAACAGCAACGCCTACGAGCAGTACTTC.

This clonotype was seen a few times. The J gene is TRBJ2-3, the V gene TRBV20-1, with a weak D call TRBD2 (5 bases). The V end was cut by 1 base, the J end by 4 bases, with 21 bases between. Germline assignment: CDR1 DFQATT and CDR2 SNEGSKA (reference sequence). The CDR3 length is 17 residues. This CDR3 reads CSARALMGTGNSDTQYF. Written as DNA, the CDR3 is TGCAGTGCTAGAGCCCTCATGGGCACGGGAAACTCAGATACGCAGTATTTT.

This rearrangement joins TRBV29-1 to TRBJ1-1, with D unresolved. The germline CDR1 and CDR2 sequences are SQVTM and ANQGSEA. There are 13 residues in the CDR3. Trimming cost V 2 bases and J 3 bases, with 10 bases left between them. DNA for the CDR3: TGCAGCGTTGAAACCGTCGGGGACACTGAAGCTTTCTTT. The encoded protein is CSVETVGDTEAFF.

The chain is built from TRBV29-1 and TRBJ1-1; 7 positions agree with TRBD1. This CDR3 spans 14 amino acids. With 4 bases clipped from V and 2 bases from J, the junction kept 7 bases outside the gene matches. CDR1 is SQVTM and CDR2 is ANQGSEA in the germline V gene. CDR3 sequence reads: CSVALGGLNTEAFF. CDR3 sequence (DNA): TGCAGCGTTGCATTAGGGGGCCTAAACACTGAAGCTTTCTTT.